This T cell receptor (beta chain) came from a study of T-cell reconstitution after alpha-beta-depleted transplantation in children. Overall study results and limits: One year after transplant, T-cell counts and diversity came mostly from newly produced T cells. Elevated TCRbeta diversity at day 60 was traced, in some patients, to surviving recipient T cells and thymic progenitors. The origin of alpha-beta T cells about two months after transplant was reportedly several hundred expanded graft clones.

Regarding this clonotype: No antigen is known for it.

Unique molecular identifiers tagged the TCRbeta library. From the PCR reads, TCRdb called clonotypes with MiXCR, one entry per CDR3 protein. The sample records approximately 300,000 distinct CDR3 sequences, roughly 9.1% being singletons. V shed 1 base and J 3 bases; nucleotides not matched to a gene: 4. This CDR3 has 15 amino acids. Germline V CDR1 and CDR2: SEHNR, FQNEAQ (reference sequence). The chain combines TRBV7-9 with TRBJ1-2, with TRBD1 identical over 8 bases. The sample here was PBMCs, taken before TCRalphabeta/CD19-depleted stem cell transplant. The receptor was derived from a boy in the first two years of life with acute myeloid leukemia, due to receive a stem cell transplant. This chain's CDR3 is CASSLVPGQDYGYTF. In nucleotides, the CDR3 is TGTGCCAGCAGCTTAGTTCCGGGACAGGACTATGGCTACACCTTC.